What follows is one T cell receptor beta chain and its context. The antigen is unknown. From each donor, at least one pre-ART PBMC sample and at least two post-ART PBMC samples were obtained. Everyone in the study who had HIV was treated in the United States. V shed 3 bases, J shed 2 bases, and the junction held 5 bases outside the gene matches. In germline, CDR1 is SGHTS, CDR2 YDEGEE. The CDR3 consists of 15 residues. Runs used v3.0 of the immunoSEQ assay and were done at survey level. A per-sample goal of roughly 40,000-50,000 T-cell genomes was targeted by sequencing. Only in-frame clones appear in the TCRdb table, and some are missing; sequencing was by immunoSEQ multiplex PCR. The table records around 29,000 clones, roughly 94% of them present only once. The data derive from a study of long-term antiretroviral therapy in people with HIV. Study observations and caveats: Clonal expansions arising prior to ART prevailed in the repertoire at every time point.

The clonotype was recovered from a man between 50 and 59 years old with HIV. This rearrangement joins TRBV5-8 to TRBJ2-7; 10 bases align to TRBD1. This material consisted of unsorted PBMCs, taken 5.3 years after starting antiretroviral therapy. The CDR3 DNA follows: TGTGCCAGCAGCTCAGGACAGGGGGAAACCTACGAGCAGTACTTC. This translates into CASSSGQGETYEQYF.